The 16 T cell receptor beta chains presented below share a single source sample, sequenced in a study of CD8+ T cells in alopecia areata listed by TCRdb under 2018. What the time point label conveys for this sample: less than 25 weeks on oral tofacitinib. Sample treatment or condition, as interpreted from the label and publication: oral pan-JAK inhibitor, 5-10 mg twice daily. The library was obtained by the immunoSEQ multiplex PCR assay. RNA was extracted from all samples and reverse transcribed into cDNA, which served as template for TCR sequencing. Entries here come from immuneACCESS through TCRdb and include only in-frame sequences with V and J called. Some clones fail to appear in such tables; in the studies checked, an unresolved V gene covers under half of the shortfall, and the cause of the remainder is unknown. This sample is represented by about 190,000 clones; under 60% of them were singletons. 10% to 15% of the sample belongs to the ten largest clones.

The sequences come from CD8+ T cells sorted from blood, collected at week 24, from a patient treated with tofacitinib. The receptors derive from a human donor with alopecia areata.

This chain connects TRBV4-2 to TRBJ1-5, with D possibly TRBD1 on 5 matching bases. The CDR3 runs to 17 residues. The V and J ends lost 0 bases and 3 bases respectively, with 15 bases between them. The germline V gene encodes CDR1 LGHNA and CDR2 YNFKEQ. CDR3 DNA sequence: TGTGCCAGCAGCCAAGACCCGGGACCAGATGACAATCAGCCCCAGCATTTT. Translating it yields CASSQDPGPDDNQPQHF.

The chain has TRBV13 and TRBJ1-6; perhaps TRBD1 as D (5 bases). Trimming stripped 0 bases from V and 7 bases from J, with 13 bases between. The CDR3 totals 16 residues. Germline-derived CDR1 and CDR2 are PRHDT and FYEKMQ (reference sequence). The CDR3 protein is CASSLGESRVNSPLHF. CDR3 DNA sequence: TGTGCCAGCAGCTTAGGCGAGTCCAGGGTAAATTCACCCCTCCACTTT.

This clone was seen more than once but under ten times. The gene calls are TRBV13 and TRBJ1-3, with D possibly TRBD1 on 6 matching bases. Germline V gene data show CDR1 as PRHDT and CDR2 as FYEKMQ (reference sequence). Trimming pared 7 bases from V and 3 bases from J, leaving 19 bases between. The CDR3 length is 16 residues. The CDR3 loop is CASKTRGGLGGNTIYF. The CDR3 DNA follows: TGTGCCAGCAAAACCCGCGGGGGGCTTGGTGGAAACACCATATATTTT.

The gene calls are TRBV5-6 and TRBJ2-1, with D possibly being TRBD1 or TRBD2 (6 bases each). In germline, CDR1 is SGHDT, CDR2 YYEEEE. This CDR3 contains 15 residues. V was clipped by 6 bases and J by 5 bases, with 18 bases between them. CDR3 coding DNA: TGTGCCAGCAACCACCTAGCTGGGGGGCACAATGAGCAGTTCTTC. It specifies CASNHLAGGHNEQFF. Full variable domain (outside the CDR3, taken from reference TRBV5-6 and TRBJ2-1): DAGVTQSPTHLIKTRGQQVTLRCSPKSGHDTVSWYQQALGQGPQFIFQYYEEEERQRGNFPDRFSGHQFPNYSSELNVNALLLGDSALYLCASNHLAGGHNEQFFGPGTRLTVL.

V is TRBV19 and J is TRBJ1-5, with D unresolved. Germline V gene data show CDR1 as LNHDA and CDR2 as SQIVND (reference sequence). The CDR3 covers 14 residues. The ends were cut back, 6 bases at V and 7 bases at J, with 16 bases in the middle. CDR3 in DNA: TGTGCCAGTAGCCTCGTTTTAGGCAGGCAGCCCCAGCATTTT. Its protein is CASSLVLGRQPQHF.

The chain carries TRBV6-5 and TRBJ1-1, with D perhaps matching TRBD1 (6 bases). The CDR3 has 15 residues. Germline V CDR1 and CDR2: MNHEY, SVGAGI. Trimming removed 2 bases from V and 2 bases from J, with 12 bases in between. The CDR3 DNA sequence: TGTGCCAGCAGTTACGGTATTGGGGGCAACACTGAAGCTTTCTTT. Protein sequence: CASSYGIGGNTEAFF.

A few counts support this clone. This chain joins TRBV29-1 and TRBJ1-2; 9 bases agree with TRBD1. V lost 6 bases to trimming and J lost 11 bases; unmatched junction nucleotides: 10. The CDR3 length is 12 residues. CDR1 is SQVTM, CDR2 ANQGSEA, per germline. CDR3 sequence reads: CSVGGGQGTYTF. The DNA for the CDR3 is TGCAGCGTGGGCGGCGGACAGGGGACGTACACCTTC.

The rearrangement joins TRBV6-5 to TRBJ2-2, with D possibly TRBD2 on 7 matching bases. This CDR3 has 14 amino acids. In germline, CDR1 is MNHEY, CDR2 SVGAGI. V lost 5 bases to trimming and J lost 4 bases, with 11 bases between them. In nucleotides, the CDR3 is TGTGCCAGCAGTAGGGGGGGGCTCACCGGGGAGCTGTTTTTT. Amino acid sequence: CASSRGGLTGELFF.

In its sample, this clone was seen a few times. The chain uses TRBV29-1 and TRBJ1-2; TRBD1 is a possible D gene (6 bases). Germline V gene lookup returns CDR1 SQVTM and CDR2 ANQGSEA. V gave up 6 bases and J gave up 6 bases, with 8 bases separating them. The CDR3 runs to 10 residues. The CDR3 loop reads CSVRTDGYTF. The DNA of the CDR3 is TGCAGCGTCCGGACAGATGGCTACACCTTC.

The chain couples TRBV7-9 to TRBJ2-3, with D maybe TRBD1 (6 bases). This CDR3 comprises 16 residues. V shed 8 bases and J shed 2 bases, with 20 bases lying between them. The germline CDR1 and CDR2 sequences are SEHNR and FQNEAQ (reference sequence). This CDR3 reads CASRPTPGQATDTQYF. The CDR3 DNA sequence: TGTGCCAGCCGCCCGACCCCGGGACAAGCCACAGATACGCAGTATTTT.

J is TRBJ2-3 and V is TRBV5-1; TRBD2 matches at 8 bases. CDR3 size: 15 residues. Germline V gene lookup returns CDR1 SGHRS and CDR2 YFSETQ. Trimming removed 5 bases from V and 8 bases from J; junction bases left unmatched: 13. The CDR3 nucleotides read TGCGCCAGCAGGCCCCCAAGCGGGGGAGCAATTACGCAGTATTTT. The encoded protein is CASRPPSGGAITQYF.

This clone is a singleton in its sample. This sequence joins TRBV2 and TRBJ1-1; no firm D call. This CDR3 region has 14 residues. The germline gives CDR1 SNHLY, CDR2 FYNNEI. Trimming stripped 8 bases from V and 1 base from J, with 14 bases between. The CDR3: CASSGSTTNTEAFF. As DNA, the CDR3 is TGTGCCAGCTCGGGCAGCACTACGAACACTGAAGCTTTCTTT.

J is TRBJ2-7 and V is TRBV20-1; tentatively, D is TRBD2 (6 bases). The CDR3 is made up of 11 amino acids. V was cut by 5 bases and J by 12 bases, with 17 bases left in between. Germline lookup yields CDR1 DFQATT and CDR2 SNEGSKA (reference sequence). The CDR3 loop reads CSARRDSSTYF. CDR3 in DNA: TGCAGTGCTCGAAGGGACTCATCGACGTACTTC.

CDR3 DNA sequence: TGTGCCAGCAGCTTAAGGGGCGGAACTGAAGCTTTCTTT. It codes for CASSLRGGTEAFF. The J gene is TRBJ1-1, the V gene TRBV7-9; a weak D match, TRBD1 (5 bases). CDR3 length: 13 residues. Germline V gene data show CDR1 as SEHNR and CDR2 as FQNEAQ (reference sequence). The germline V and J ends were trimmed by 2 bases and 5 bases, with 9 bases remaining between them.

This clone was seen only a few times. CDR3 loop: CASGPTTYNEQFF. The CDR3 DNA is TGTGCTAGTGGGCCAACTACGTACAATGAGCAGTTCTTC. The V gene is TRBV12-5, the J gene TRBJ2-1; D unclear. Germline values: CDR1 LGHNT, CDR2 FRNRAP. CDR3 size: 13 residues. Trimming pared 6 bases from V and 4 bases from J, leaving 10 bases between.

The chain couples TRBV5-1 to TRBJ2-5; no clear D. Germline-derived CDR1 and CDR2 are SGHRS and YFSETQ. The germline V and J ends were trimmed by 5 bases and 5 bases, with 16 bases remaining between them. The CDR3 has 14 residues. CDR3 amino acids: CASRPAGTKETQYF. Written as DNA, the CDR3 is TGCGCCAGCAGACCGGCAGGCACGAAGGAGACCCAGTACTTC.